Following are 7 T cell receptor beta chains from one sample sequenced in a study of CD4+ T cells in melanoma. Repertoires were generated with immunoSEQ multiplex PCR, while TCRdb's copy carries only in-frame clones and drops some. The data contain about 13,000 clones, 68% of them singletons. The sample comprised cells from a culture (not recorded whether cultured in vitro). Receptors were obtained from a human donor with melanoma.

This chain joins TRBV19 and TRBJ2-1; no clear D. The ends were cut back, 1 base at V and 13 bases at J, with 11 bases in the middle. CDR3 length: 12 amino acids. Germline assignment: CDR1 LNHDA and CDR2 SQIVND (reference sequence). Written as DNA, the CDR3 is TGTGCCAGTAGTATAGCGGGCTTGACCCAGTTCTTC. Its protein is CASSIAGLTQFF. Supplemented by reference TRBV19 and TRBJ2-1, the full variable domain reads DGGITQSPKYLFRKEGQNVTLSCEQNLNHDAMYWYRQDPGQGLRLIYYSQIVNDFQKGDIAEGYSVSREKKESFPLTVTSAQKNPTAFYLCASSIAGLTQFFGPGTRLTVL.

Comments on this clone: At one of its ends the junction is not consistent with the germline gene, which may arise from a read error. The chain employs TRBV6-1 and TRBJ2-3; the D gene could be TRBD1 or TRBD2 (5 bases each). Germline loops: CDR1 MNHNS, CDR2 SASEGT. This CDR3 region has 13 residues. The CDR3 nucleotides are TGTGCCGGCAGCAGTCCGGGGCCAGATACGCAGTATTTT. It specifies CAGSSPGPDTQYF.

The chain couples TRBV4-2 to TRBJ2-1; TRBD2 is a possible D gene (6 bases). Germline CDR1 is LGHNA and CDR2 is YNFKEQ. Trimming pared 4 bases from V and 2 bases from J, leaving 12 bases between. The CDR3 length is 15 residues. CDR3 sequence: CASSRPGGAYNEQFF. The DNA of the CDR3 is TGTGCCAGCAGCCGCCCCGGAGGGGCCTACAATGAGCAGTTCTTC.

The CDR3 reads CASSVEGGDSYNSPLHF. The CDR3 DNA reads as TGTGCCAGCAGCGTAGAAGGGGGAGACTCCTATAATTCACCCCTCCACTTT. The chain employs TRBV9 and TRBJ1-6, with D perhaps TRBD1 (6 bases). Looked up from germline, CDR1 is SGDLS and CDR2 is YYNGEE. V was trimmed by 0 bases and J by 0 bases, leaving 10 bases between them. The CDR3 is 17 residues long. Drawing the rest from reference TRBV9 and TRBJ1-6, the complete variable domain is DSGVTQTPKHLITATGQRVTLRCSPRSGDLSVYWYQQSLDQGLQFLIQYYNGEERAKGNILERFSAQQFPDLHSELNLSSLELGDSALYFCASSVEGGDSYNSPLHFGNGTRLTVT.

This clone was seen only a few times. This sequence joins TRBV18 and TRBJ1-1; TRBD1 might be the D (5 bases). V lost 6 bases, J lost 9 bases, and 17 bases lay in between. The length of the CDR3 is 13 residues. Germline V gene lookup returns CDR1 KGHSH and CDR2 LQKENI. CDR3 sequence (DNA): TGTGCCAGCTCCGCAGGGCAGAGAGATCAAGCTTTCTTT. Protein sequence: CASSAGQRDQAFF.

The chain uses TRBV9 and TRBJ1-2, with 8 bases that match TRBD1. The V and J ends lost 4 bases and 2 bases, in that order; junction bases with no gene match: 1. CDR1 and CDR2 from the germline V gene are SGDLS and YYNGEE. CDR3 length: 13 residues. The CDR3 reads CASSRDRNYGYTF. The DNA of the CDR3 is TGTGCCAGCAGCCGGGACAGGAACTATGGCTACACCTTC.

J is TRBJ2-5 and V is TRBV5-1, with D possibly being TRBD2 (5 bases). The length of the CDR3 is 15 residues. Germline CDR1 is SGHRS and CDR2 is YFSETQ. V was clipped by 1 base and J by 3 bases, with 13 bases between them. The CDR3 loop is CASSLLPGMKETQYF. DNA of the CDR3: TGCGCCAGCAGCTTGTTGCCGGGAATGAAAGAGACCCAGTACTTC.